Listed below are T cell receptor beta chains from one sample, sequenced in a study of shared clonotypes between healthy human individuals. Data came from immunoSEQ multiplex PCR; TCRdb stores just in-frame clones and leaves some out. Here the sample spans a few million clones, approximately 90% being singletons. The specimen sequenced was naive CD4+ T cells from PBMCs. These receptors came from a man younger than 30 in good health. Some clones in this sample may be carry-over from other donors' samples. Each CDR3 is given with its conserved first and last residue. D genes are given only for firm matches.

TGTGCCATCAGTGAGTCGAAACTAGCTGCCGATACGCAGTATTTT CAISESKLAADTQYF TRBJ2-3 . TRBV10-3
TGTGCCAGCAGCCCTCTGACTAGACACTACACAGATACGCAGTATTTT CASSPLTRHYTDTQYF TRBJ2-3 . TRBV7-8
TGTGCCAGCAGCCCCAGGGGGAACTATGGCTACACCTTC CASSPRGNYGYTF TRBJ1-2 TRBD1 TRBV28
TGTGCCAGCAGCGACACTAGCGGGAGTTGGGAGACCCAGTACTTC CASSDTSGSWETQYF TRBJ2-5 TRBD2 TRBV9
TGCGCCAGCAGCCAATGGACAGGGAGGGTCACTGAAGCTTTCTTT CASSQWTGRVTEAFF TRBJ1-1 TRBD1 TRBV4-3
TGCGCCAGCAGCGTAGCGGGGCGCCAAGAGACCCAGTACTTC CASSVAGRQETQYF TRBJ2-5 TRBD2 TRBV5-1
TGTGCCAGCAGCGTAGCTCAAGCGGGAGGCCAAGAGACCCAGTACTTC CASSVAQAGGQETQYF TRBJ2-5 TRBD2 TRBV9
TGTGCCAGCAGTTCCCCCTACTCCCCTTACGAGCAGTACTTC CASSSPYSPYEQYF TRBJ2-7 . TRBV6-5
TGCGCCAGCAGCTTGACGGGGGATACTTACAATGAGCAGTTCTTC CASSLTGDTYNEQFF TRBJ2-1 . TRBV5-1
TGCGCCAGCAGCTTTCAAGGGGAGGGGACCGGGGAGCTGTTTTTT CASSFQGEGTGELFF TRBJ2-2 TRBD2 TRBV5-1
TGTGCCAGCAGCCGCGACAGGGCCCAAAACATTCAGTACTTC CASSRDRAQNIQYF TRBJ2-4 TRBD1 TRBV11-2
TGTGCCTCCACGGCAGGGCAAAATTCACCCCTCCACTTT CASTAGQNSPLHF TRBJ1-6 . TRBV30
TGTGCCAGCAGCCCCCGGACAGGAACAACCTACGAGCAGTACTTC CASSPRTGTTYEQYF TRBJ2-7 TRBD1 TRBV7-2